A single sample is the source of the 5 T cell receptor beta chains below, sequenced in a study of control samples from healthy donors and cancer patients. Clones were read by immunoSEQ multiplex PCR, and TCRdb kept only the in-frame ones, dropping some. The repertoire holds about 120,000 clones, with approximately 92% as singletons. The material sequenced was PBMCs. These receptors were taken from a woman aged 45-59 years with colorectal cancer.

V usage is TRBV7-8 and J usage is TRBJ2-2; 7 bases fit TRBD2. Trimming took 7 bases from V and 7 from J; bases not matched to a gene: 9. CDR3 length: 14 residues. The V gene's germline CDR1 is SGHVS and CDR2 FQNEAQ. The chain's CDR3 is CASMAGESGGELFF. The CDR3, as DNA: TGTGCCAGCATGGCGGGGGAGTCTGGCGGGGAGCTGTTTTTT.

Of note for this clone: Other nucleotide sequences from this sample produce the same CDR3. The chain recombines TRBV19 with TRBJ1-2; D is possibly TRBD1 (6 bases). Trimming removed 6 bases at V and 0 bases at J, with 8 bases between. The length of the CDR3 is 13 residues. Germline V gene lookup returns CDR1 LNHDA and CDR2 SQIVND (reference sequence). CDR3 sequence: CASRGQTNYGYTF. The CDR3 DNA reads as TGTGCCAGTAGAGGACAGACTAACTATGGCTACACCTTC.

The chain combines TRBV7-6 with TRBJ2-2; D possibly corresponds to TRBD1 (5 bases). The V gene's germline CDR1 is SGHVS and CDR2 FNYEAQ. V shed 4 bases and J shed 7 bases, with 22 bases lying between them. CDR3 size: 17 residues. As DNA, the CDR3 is TGTGCCAGCAGCTCGTTCCTTAGGGGTGGTTTGAGCGGGGAGCTGTTTTTT. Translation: CASSSFLRGGLSGELFF.

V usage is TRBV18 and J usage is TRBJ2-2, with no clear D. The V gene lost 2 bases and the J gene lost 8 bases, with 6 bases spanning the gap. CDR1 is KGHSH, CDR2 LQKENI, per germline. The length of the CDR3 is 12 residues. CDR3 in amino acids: CASSPVSGELFF. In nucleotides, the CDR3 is TGTGCCAGCTCACCAGTGAGTGGGGAGCTGTTTTTT.

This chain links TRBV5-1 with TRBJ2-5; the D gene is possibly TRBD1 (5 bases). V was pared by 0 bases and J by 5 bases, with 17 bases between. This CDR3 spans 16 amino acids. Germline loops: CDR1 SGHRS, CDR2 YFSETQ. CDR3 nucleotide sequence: TGCGCCAGCAGCTTGGAGGGGCCCGTCGCGCTGGAGACCCAGTACTTC. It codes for CASSLEGPVALETQYF.